The sequence of this T cell receptor beta chain was determined in a study of OX40 agonist ivuxolimab in advanced cancers. Overall study findings and caveats: Dose levels from 0.1 to 3.0 mg/kg saw CD4+ and CD8+ blood T cells expand clonally by week 6.

Libraries were prepared by immunoSEQ multiplex PCR; TCRdb keeps only in-frame clonotypes and omits some of them. The table has tens of thousands of clones, approximately 81% seen once. Patients with a history of autoimmune disease or on systemic immunosuppression were excluded. CDR1 SGHAT and CDR2 FQNNGV come from the germline V gene. The ends lost 2 bases at V and 2 bases at J; junction bases unmatched: 6. The CDR3 has 15 amino acids. As to this clone: Its specificity is unknown.

The chain employs TRBV11-2 and TRBJ2-7; TRBD2 matches at 7 bases. The clonotype comes from an adult with an advanced solid tumor such as melanoma, head and neck, liver or kidney cancer. The sample consisted of CD4+ or CD8+ T cells sorted from blood, taken in a trial of the OX40 agonist ivuxolimab. CDR3 bases: TGTGCCAGCAGCTTATCGGGGGAGGGGACCTACGAGCAGTACGTC. Translation: CASSLSGEGTYEQYV.